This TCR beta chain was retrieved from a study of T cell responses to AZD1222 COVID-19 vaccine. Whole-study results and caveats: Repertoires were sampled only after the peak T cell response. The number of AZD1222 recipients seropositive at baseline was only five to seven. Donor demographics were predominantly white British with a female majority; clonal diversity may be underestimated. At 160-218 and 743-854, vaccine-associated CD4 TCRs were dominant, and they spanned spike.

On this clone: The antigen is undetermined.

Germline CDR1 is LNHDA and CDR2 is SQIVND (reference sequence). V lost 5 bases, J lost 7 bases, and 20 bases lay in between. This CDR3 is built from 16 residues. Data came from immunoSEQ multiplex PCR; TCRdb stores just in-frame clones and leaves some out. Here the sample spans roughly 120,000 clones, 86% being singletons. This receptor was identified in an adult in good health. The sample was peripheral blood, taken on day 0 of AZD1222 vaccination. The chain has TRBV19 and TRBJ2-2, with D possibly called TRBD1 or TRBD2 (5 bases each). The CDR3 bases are TGTGCCAGTAGTGGACCGGGACCGGCCCGGAGCGGGGAGCTGTTTTTT. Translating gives CASSGPGPARSGELFF.